This TCR beta chain derives from a study of cytomegalovirus exposure and HLA in healthy donors. The study's findings and limits: An ancestry cluster, one associated with Asian ancestry, reportedly showed fewer N-insertions than the approximately 650-donor mean in a later analysis. Donors were assumed by presence/absence analyses to have roughly uniform sequencing depth. The study found most TCR sequences rare, yet found some public TCRs in many donors. Among TCR beta chains, those listed as cytomegalovirus-associated numbered about 160.

This clone was detected only once. Its antigen is not identified. PCR amplification relied on 60 Vbeta primers (plus 13 Jbeta primers). Profiling relied on immunoSEQ multiplex PCR, and the TCRdb table lists in-frame clones only, not all of them. Of 75,000 to 90,000 clones listed, around three quarters are singletons. The CDR3 has 14 residues. The V and J ends lost 5 bases and 6 bases, in that order; junction bases with no gene match: 8. Germline-derived CDR1 and CDR2 are MNHNS and SASEGT. The chain uses TRBV6-1 and TRBJ1-2; 8 bases agree with TRBD1. The source is a woman in her thirties or forties in good health and CMV-seropositive. Sequenced material: PBMCs. The CDR3 DNA follows: TGTGCCAGCAGTCCCGAGGACAGGGTTAATGGCTACACCTTC. This encodes CASSPEDRVNGYTF.